A selection of T cell receptor beta chains follows, all from one sample in a study of blood T cells in healthy people across ages. TCRdb itself ran the 5' RACE reads through MiXCR, one entry per CDR3 protein. This table holds some 850,000 distinct CDR3 sequences, more than 25% found once. The sample also formed part of further work on T cells of mothers and their children.

Sequenced: blood. These TCRs come from a boy younger than 18 in good health. Both conserved end residues are trimmed from each CDR3.

>TRBV18
ASSPGPDNTQY
>TRBV29-1
SVATGGTEAF
>TRBV4-1
ASSQGRSRGVSYEQY
>TRBV12-5
ASGWRAQGDAQY
>TRBV5-1
ASSLDPSGSYGYT
>TRBV3-1
ASSQFGPDTGELF
>TRBV2
ASRTDSGNQPQH
>TRBV20-1
SARDERGWYEQS
>TRBV5-1
ASSLGGVLNEKLF
>TRBV4-1
ASSQTVVANEKLF
>TRBV20-1
SARVISSGLTGELF
>TRBV4-1
ASSYRLAGGSADTQY
>TRBV15
ATSRSQGLGLGPPSQETQY
>TRBV10-3
ATRLDKPTDTQY
>TRBV29-1
SVPGLPSETQY
>TRBV20-1
SAQPNTIYKLGQGAYQPQH